Here is one T cell receptor beta chain with its context. Germline CDR1 and CDR2: KGHDR and SFDVKD. Losses at the gene ends were 4 bases for V and 6 bases for J; bases not matched to a gene: 7. CDR3 length: 16 residues. This entry comes from a study of blood T cell repertoires in COVID-19. Original processing methods: Quantification of nucleated cells was approximated via reference gene primer amplification. This table comes from immunoSEQ multiplex PCR, and its TCRdb copy is limited to in-frame clones, with some not included. The V and J calls and the clone size are those of that table, but D and trimming were determined from the DNA. The sample yields approximately 110,000 clones, about 94% seen once.

The rearrangement uses TRBV24-1 and TRBJ2-3; TRBD2 matches 12 bases. The source is a man in his fifties or sixties with COVID-19, enrolled during active disease. The sequenced sample consisted of peripheral blood. The CDR3 loop is CATSDQLAGGADTQYF. In DNA form, the CDR3 reads TGTGCCACCAGTGACCAACTAGCGGGAGGTGCGGATACGCAGTATTTT.